Shown below are 19 T cell receptor beta chains from a single sample sequenced in a study of cytomegalovirus exposure and HLA in healthy donors. The PCR had 60 Vbeta and 13 Jbeta primers. The table came from immunoSEQ multiplex PCR; TCRdb's copy has only in-frame clones and leaves some out. The profile covers roughly 67,000 clones, with 80% to 90% appearing a single time and around 2.9% taken by the ten largest. The sequencing sample was made of PBMCs. Receptors originate from a woman aged 25 to 39 in good health and CMV-seronegative.

This rearrangement joins TRBV12-5 to TRBJ1-5, with D possibly TRBD1 on 5 matching bases. This CDR3 has 15 amino acids. The germline gives CDR1 LGHNT, CDR2 FRNRAP. V shed 7 bases and J shed 6 bases, with 19 bases lying between them. CDR3 DNA sequence: TGTGCTAGTGCCTCCCTGGGCAGGGTGGGTCAGCCCCAGCATTTT. Translated, it gives CASASLGRVGQPQHF.

Note on this clone: At one end the junction does not follow the germline gene, possibly because of a read error. The chain has TRBV7-9 and TRBJ2-7; 12 positions agree with TRBD2. CDR1 is SEHNR and CDR2 is FQNEAQ in the germline V gene (reference sequence). The CDR3 contains 15 residues. In DNA, the CDR3 is TGTTCCAGCAGCTTAGCGGGACTAGCGGGTTACGAGCAGTACTTC. It yields the protein CSSSLAGLAGYEQYF.

The chain uses TRBV6-6 and TRBJ1-5; 7 nucleotides align to TRBD1. The V gene end was trimmed by 4 bases and the J gene end by 4 bases; junction bases not matched to a gene: 4. Per germline, CDR1 MNHNY and CDR2 SVGAGI (reference sequence). The CDR3 contains 14 residues. Here the CDR3 DNA reads TGTGCCAGCAGTTCTTGGACAGGAAATCAGCCCCAGCATTTT. Amino acids: CASSSWTGNQPQHF.

The chain joins TRBV11-3 to TRBJ1-5; no clear D. The V gene lost 8 bases and the J gene lost 2 bases, with 10 bases spanning the gap. Looked up from germline, CDR1 is SGHNT and CDR2 is YENEEA. The CDR3 runs to 13 residues. Here the CDR3 DNA reads TGTGCCAGCTCGAAGGAGGGCAATCAGCCCCAGCATTTT. Translating it yields CASSKEGNQPQHF.

On this clone: The sample holds other DNA sequences that translate to the same CDR3. This chain uses TRBV18 with TRBJ1-1, with D perhaps TRBD1 (6 bases). Germline CDR1 reads KGHSH; CDR2 reads LQKENI. This CDR3 region has 16 residues. Between the trimmed V and J ends, which lost 6 bases and 2 bases, there was a span of 19 bases. CDR3 nucleotides: TGTGCCAGCTCCCCCGCCACAGGGTACGTTAACACTGAAGCTTTCTTT. This translates into CASSPATGYVNTEAFF.

In the case of this clone: One end of the junction does not line up with germline, which may come from a read error. Other DNA sequences in the sample encode the same CDR3. V is TRBV29-1 and J is TRBJ2-1; 10 positions agree with TRBD2. Germline CDR1 and CDR2: SQVTM and ANQGSEA. This CDR3 spans 14 amino acids. CDR3 nucleotide sequence: TGCAGCGTTGTAGCGGGGGGTTCCTATAATGAGCAGTTCTTC. Encoded protein: CSVVAGGSYNEQFF.

This chain links TRBV4-3 with TRBJ1-2, with 8 nucleotides matching TRBD1. Germline lookup yields CDR1 LGHNA and CDR2 YSLEER. Unmatched junction bases numbered 14, after V lost 4 bases and J lost 7 bases. The CDR3 totals 16 residues. The CDR3 DNA follows: TGCGCCAGCAGCCGCCGATTGGACAGGGAGGGTGGTGGCTACACCTTC. It is translated as CASSRRLDREGGGYTF.

The chain is built from TRBV30 and TRBJ2-6, with TRBD2 identical over 9 bases. Germline CDR1 reads GTSNPN; CDR2 reads SVGIG (reference sequence). The V gene end was trimmed by 3 bases and the J gene end by 1 base; junction bases not matched to a gene: 4. The CDR3 length is 16 residues. As DNA, the CDR3 is TGTGCCTGGAGCCGCGGGGGGGGATCTGGGGCCAACGTCCTGACTTTC. Translating it yields CAWSRGGGSGANVLTF.

V gene TRBV6-5 combines with J gene TRBJ1-2; 9 nucleotides agree with TRBD1. The CDR3 is made up of 15 amino acids. Germline-derived CDR1 and CDR2 are MNHEY and SVGAGI. J gave up 0 bases and V 5 bases, and 4 bases lay outside the gene matches. The CDR3 DNA follows: TGTGCCAGCAGTAGACGGACAGGGGCTAACTATGGCTACACCTTC. This codes for CASSRRTGANYGYTF.

The rearrangement uses TRBV19 and TRBJ1-1, with 10 bases that match TRBD1. CDR1 LNHDA and CDR2 SQIVND come from the germline V gene (reference sequence). This CDR3 contains 15 residues. The J segment lost 6 bases and the V segment lost 5 bases, leaving 9 bases of the junction unmatched. The CDR3 DNA reads TGTGCCAGTAGTTCTCGGGACAGGGGAGGCGCTGAAGCTTTCTTT. The encoded protein is CASSSRDRGGAEAFF.

Only one count was recorded for this clone. The chain couples TRBV6-5 to TRBJ1-6, with a possible D match to TRBD1 (6 bases). CDR1 and CDR2 (germline): MNHEY, SVGAGI. The CDR3 runs 13 residues. V was trimmed by 11 bases and J by 10 bases, leaving 18 bases between them. DNA for the CDR3: TGTGCCTCGGGCAGGGGTATTGGATCACCCCTCCACTTT. Translation: CASGRGIGSPLHF.

The chain joins TRBV18 to TRBJ2-2; 7 nucleotides line up with TRBD2. The V segment lost 8 bases and the J segment 3 bases; nucleotides outside the gene matches: 12. In germline, CDR1 is KGHSH, CDR2 LQKENI. The length of the CDR3 is 16 residues. This chain's CDR3 is CASPSGRASDTGELFF. In DNA, the CDR3 is TGTGCCAGCCCATCGGGGAGGGCGTCCGACACCGGGGAGCTGTTTTTT.

V gene TRBV5-1 combines with J gene TRBJ2-2, with unresolved D. V was pared by 0 bases and J by 1 base, with 10 bases between. CDR3 length: 16 residues. The germline gives CDR1 SGHRS, CDR2 YFSETQ. This CDR3 reads CASSLVAGLNTGELFF. The CDR3 region has the DNA TGCGCCAGCAGCTTGGTGGCCGGGTTGAACACCGGGGAGCTGTTTTTT.

CDR3 nucleotides: TGTGCCAGCAGTGAAAAAGGAGAAAATGAGCAGTTCTTC. It translates to CASSEKGENEQFF. V is TRBV6-1 and J is TRBJ2-1, with D uncertain. The CDR3 totals 13 residues. Germline V lookup: CDR1 MNHNS, CDR2 SASEGT. Trimming removed 2 bases from V and 7 bases from J, with 9 bases in between.

This chain joins TRBV6-6 and TRBJ2-7; 7 nucleotides align to TRBD2. This CDR3 region has 16 residues. Germline V gene sequence: CDR1 MNHNY, CDR2 SVGAGI (reference sequence). With 6 bases clipped from V and 0 bases from J, the junction kept 11 bases outside the gene matches. CDR3 DNA sequence: TGTGCCAGCAGCTGGAGTGGGAGGGAGAGCTCCTACGAGCAGTACTTC. Encoded protein: CASSWSGRESSYEQYF.

The chain has TRBV7-9 and TRBJ2-7; 8 bases agree with TRBD2. The germline gives CDR1 SEHNR, CDR2 FQNEAQ (reference sequence). V trimming: 1 base; J trimming: 3 bases; junction bases outside the gene matches: 8. The CDR3 spans 16 residues. The CDR3 DNA is TGTGCCAGCAGCTTAGGTCTGGCGGGGGGATACTACGAGCAGTACTTC. It translates to CASSLGLAGGYYEQYF.

The rearrangement links TRBV7-2 to TRBJ1-2, with TRBD1 identical over 7 bases. The germline gives CDR1 SGHTA, CDR2 FQGNSA. This CDR3 contains 14 residues. V lost 2 bases and J lost 4; bases outside the gene matches: 4. This CDR3 is CASSLMGQPYGYTF. The CDR3 DNA is TGTGCCAGCAGCTTAATGGGACAGCCCTATGGCTACACCTTC.

This clone was counted a single time. The J gene is TRBJ1-4, the V gene TRBV6-5; 7 bases fit TRBD1. Germline assignment: CDR1 MNHEY and CDR2 SVGAGI. Germline trimming cut 9 bases from V and 8 bases from J; bases unmatched to any gene: 12. The CDR3 has 14 amino acids. In nucleotides, the CDR3 is TGTGCCAGTCAAGACAGGGCGGAGAAGGAAAAACTGTTTTTT. Translating it yields CASQDRAEKEKLFF.

The chain is built from TRBV5-1 and TRBJ2-7; 9 bases fit TRBD1. The CDR3 is 13 amino acids. Trimming cost V 3 bases and J 6 bases; bases outside gene matches: 4. Germline CDR1 is SGHRS and CDR2 is YFSETQ. The CDR3 region has the DNA TGCGCCAGCAGCTGGGGACAGGGCGGCGAGCAGTACTTC. Its translation is CASSWGQGGEQYF.